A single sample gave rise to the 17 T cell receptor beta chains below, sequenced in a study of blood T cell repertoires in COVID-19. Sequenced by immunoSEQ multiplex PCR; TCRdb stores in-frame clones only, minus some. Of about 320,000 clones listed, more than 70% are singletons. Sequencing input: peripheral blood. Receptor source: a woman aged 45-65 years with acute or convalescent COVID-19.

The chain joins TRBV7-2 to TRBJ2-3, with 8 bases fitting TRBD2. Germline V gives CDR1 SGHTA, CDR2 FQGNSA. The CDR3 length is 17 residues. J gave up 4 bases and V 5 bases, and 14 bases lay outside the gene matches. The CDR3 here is CASSPRGGGSPPDTQYF. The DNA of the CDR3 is TGTGCCAGCAGCCCCCGGGGGGGCGGGAGTCCTCCAGATACGCAGTATTTT. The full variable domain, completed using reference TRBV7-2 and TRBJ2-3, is GAGVSQSPSNKVTEKGKDVELRCDPISGHTALYWYRQSLGQGLEFLIYFQGNSAPDKSGLPSDRFSAERTGGSVSTLTIQRTQQEDSAVYLCASSPRGGGSPPDTQYFGPGTRLTVL.

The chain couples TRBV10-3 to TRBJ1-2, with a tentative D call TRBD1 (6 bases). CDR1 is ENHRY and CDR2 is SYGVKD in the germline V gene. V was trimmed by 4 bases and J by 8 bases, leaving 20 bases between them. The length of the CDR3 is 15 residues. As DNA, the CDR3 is TGTGCCATCAGTGCACCCCACCGGGACATATTGGGCTACACCTTC. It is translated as CAISAPHRDILGYTF.

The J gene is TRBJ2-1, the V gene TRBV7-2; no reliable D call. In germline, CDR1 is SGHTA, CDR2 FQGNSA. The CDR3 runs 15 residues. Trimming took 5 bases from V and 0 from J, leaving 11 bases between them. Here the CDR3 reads CASSPQRSSYNEQFF. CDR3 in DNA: TGTGCCAGCAGCCCCCAAAGGAGCTCCTACAATGAGCAGTTCTTC.

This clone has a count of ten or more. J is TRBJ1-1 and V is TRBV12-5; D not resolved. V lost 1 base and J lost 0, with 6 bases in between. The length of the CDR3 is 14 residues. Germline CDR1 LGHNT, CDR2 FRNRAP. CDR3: CASGLDGLNTEAFF. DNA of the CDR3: TGTGCTAGTGGTTTGGACGGTCTGAACACTGAAGCTTTCTTT.

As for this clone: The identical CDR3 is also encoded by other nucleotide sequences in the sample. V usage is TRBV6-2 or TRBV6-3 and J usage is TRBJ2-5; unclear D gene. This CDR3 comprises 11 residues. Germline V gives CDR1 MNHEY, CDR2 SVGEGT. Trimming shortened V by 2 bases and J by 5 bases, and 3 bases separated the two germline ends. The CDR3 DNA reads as TGTGCCAGCAGTTACCGGGAGACCCAGTACTTC. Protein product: CASSYRETQYF.

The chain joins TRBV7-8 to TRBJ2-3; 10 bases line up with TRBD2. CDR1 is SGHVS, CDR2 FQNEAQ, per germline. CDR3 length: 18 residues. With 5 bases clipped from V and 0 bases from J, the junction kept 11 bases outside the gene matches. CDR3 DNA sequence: TGTGCCAGCAGCGCACAATATTGGACTAGCGGAAGCACAGATACGCAGTATTTT. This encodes CASSAQYWTSGSTDTQYF.

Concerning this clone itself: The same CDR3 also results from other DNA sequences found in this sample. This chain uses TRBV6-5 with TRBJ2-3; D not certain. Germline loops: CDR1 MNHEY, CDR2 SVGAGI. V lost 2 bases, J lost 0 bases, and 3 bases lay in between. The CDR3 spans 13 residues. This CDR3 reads CASSYISTDTQYF. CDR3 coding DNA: TGTGCCAGCAGTTACATAAGCACAGATACGCAGTATTTT.

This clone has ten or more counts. CDR3 nucleotide sequence: TGTGCCAGCTCACCGGGAGGTGGCACAGATACGCAGTATTTT. It encodes CASSPGGGTDTQYF. The V call is TRBV18, the J call TRBJ2-3, with D possibly being TRBD2 (6 bases). Per germline, CDR1 KGHSH and CDR2 LQKENI. CDR3 length: 14 amino acids. The V end lost 3 bases, the J end lost 1 base, and 8 bases lay between the germline ends.

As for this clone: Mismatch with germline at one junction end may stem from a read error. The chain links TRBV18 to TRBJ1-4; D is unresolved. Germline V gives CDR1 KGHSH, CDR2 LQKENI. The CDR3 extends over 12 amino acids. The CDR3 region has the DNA TGTGCCAACTCAAACGAGGGCGAAAAACTGTTTTTT. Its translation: CANSNEGEKLFF.

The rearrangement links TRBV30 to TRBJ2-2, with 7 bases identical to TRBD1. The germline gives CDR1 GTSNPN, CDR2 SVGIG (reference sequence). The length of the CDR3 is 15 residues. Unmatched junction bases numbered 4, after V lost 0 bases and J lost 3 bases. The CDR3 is CAWSVQGRDTGELFF. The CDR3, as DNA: TGTGCCTGGAGTGTACAGGGGCGCGACACCGGGGAGCTGTTTTTT.

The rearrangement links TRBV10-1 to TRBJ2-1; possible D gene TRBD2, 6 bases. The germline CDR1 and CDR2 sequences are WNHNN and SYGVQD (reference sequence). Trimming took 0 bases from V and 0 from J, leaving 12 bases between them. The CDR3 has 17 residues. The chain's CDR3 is CASSESGEECSYNEQFF. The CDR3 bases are TGCGCCAGCAGTGAGTCTGGGGAGGAGTGCTCCTACAATGAGCAGTTCTTC.

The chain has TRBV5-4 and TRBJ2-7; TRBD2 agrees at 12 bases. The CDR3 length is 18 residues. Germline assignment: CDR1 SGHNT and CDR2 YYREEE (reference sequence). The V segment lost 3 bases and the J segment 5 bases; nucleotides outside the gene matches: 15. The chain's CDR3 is CASSSGPASGRAGNEQYF. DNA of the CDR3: TGTGCCAGCAGCTCAGGGCCCGCTAGCGGGAGGGCTGGGAACGAGCAGTACTTC. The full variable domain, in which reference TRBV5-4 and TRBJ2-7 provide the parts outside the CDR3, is ETGVTQSPTHLIKTRGQQVTLRCSSQSGHNTVSWYQQALGQGPQFIFQYYREEENGRGNFPPRFSGLQFPNYSSELNVNALELDDSALYLCASSSGPASGRAGNEQYFGPGTRLTVT.

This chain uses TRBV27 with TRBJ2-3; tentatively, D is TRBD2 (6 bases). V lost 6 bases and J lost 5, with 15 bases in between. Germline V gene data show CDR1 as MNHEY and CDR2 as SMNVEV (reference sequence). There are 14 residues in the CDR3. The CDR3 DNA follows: TGTGCCAGCAGCTCAGGGATGGGAGGAGATACGCAGTATTTT. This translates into CASSSGMGGDTQYF.

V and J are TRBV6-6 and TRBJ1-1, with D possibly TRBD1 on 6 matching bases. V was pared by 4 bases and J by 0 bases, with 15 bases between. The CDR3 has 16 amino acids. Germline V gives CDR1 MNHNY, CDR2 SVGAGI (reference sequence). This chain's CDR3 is CASSSPRGQMNTEAFF. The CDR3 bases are TGTGCCAGCAGTTCCCCCCGTGGACAGATGAACACTGAAGCTTTCTTT.

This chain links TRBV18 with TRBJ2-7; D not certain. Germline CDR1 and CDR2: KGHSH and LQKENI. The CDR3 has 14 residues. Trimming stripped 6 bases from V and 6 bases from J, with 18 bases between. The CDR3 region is CASSPTREVSEQYF. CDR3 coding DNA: TGTGCCAGCTCGCCGACCCGAGAGGTCTCCGAGCAGTACTTC.

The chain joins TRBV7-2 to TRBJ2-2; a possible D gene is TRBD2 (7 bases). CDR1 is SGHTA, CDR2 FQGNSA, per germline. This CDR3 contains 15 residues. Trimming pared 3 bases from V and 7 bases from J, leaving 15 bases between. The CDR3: CASSFMRGQVGELFF. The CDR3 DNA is TGTGCCAGCAGCTTTATGCGGGGGCAGGTCGGGGAGCTGTTTTTT.

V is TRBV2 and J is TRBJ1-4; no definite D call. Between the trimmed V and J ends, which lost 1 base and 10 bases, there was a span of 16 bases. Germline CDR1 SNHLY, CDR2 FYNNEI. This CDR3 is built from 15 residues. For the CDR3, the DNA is TGTGCCAGCAGTGAAGAAGCGGTTGCTTCTGGAAAACTGTTTTTT. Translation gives CASSEEAVASGKLFF.